The entry that follows covers one T cell receptor beta chain sequence. The sample originates from a study of blood T cell repertoires in COVID-19. Study as a whole: COVID-19 samples collected from the United States, Italy and Spain covered acute and convalescent phases. Nucleic acid was either cDNA or gDNA, and it came from T cells, B-cell-depleted T cells, or PBMCs.

Methods used by the authors: Amplified reference gene primers provided the basis for estimating nucleated cell counts. Method: immunoSEQ multiplex PCR; TCRdb's copy keeps in-frame clones and lacks some. V, J and clone size reflect that table, while D and trimming were determined from the DNA. The data hold about 40,000 clones, with more than 75% observed a single time. The CDR3 is made up of 16 amino acids. CDR1 and CDR2 (germline): MDHEN, SYDVKM. The V end lost 5 bases, the J end lost 3 bases, and 16 bases lay between the germline ends. The receptor was isolated from a man older than 75 with acute or convalescent COVID-19. This sequence joins TRBV28 and TRBJ1-4; a weak D match, TRBD1 (6 bases). Sequenced sample: peripheral blood. In nucleotides, the CDR3 is TGTGCCAGCAGTCCGAGTGATGAGGGGGCTAATGAAAAACTGTTTTTT. Translating gives CASSPSDEGANEKLFF.